The sequence of this T cell receptor (beta chain) was determined in a study of blood T cell repertoires in COVID-19. Study overall: COVID-19 samples from acute and convalescent phases originated in the United States, Italy and Spain. From T cells, B-cell-depleted T cells, or PBMCs came the material, which was cDNA or gDNA.

Per the original methods: Reference gene primer amplification in the assay estimated nucleated cell counts. Here immunoSEQ multiplex PCR was the method, and the copy in TCRdb shows in-frame clones only, minus some. The V and J calls and the clone size are those of that table, but D and trimming were determined from the DNA. Among about 200,000 clones listed, roughly 84% were seen once. Germline values: CDR1 KGHSH, CDR2 LQKENI. Trimming removed 0 bases from V and 2 bases from J; junction bases left unmatched: 5. The CDR3 length is 17 residues. The TCR originated in a human donor in a cohort sampled during active COVID-19. Sequenced sample: peripheral blood. The rearrangement links TRBV18 to TRBJ2-1, with 9 positions matching TRBD2. CDR3 region: CASSPPGLAGTYNEQFF. In nucleotides, the CDR3 is TGTGCCAGCTCACCACCGGGGCTAGCGGGAACCTACAATGAGCAGTTCTTC.